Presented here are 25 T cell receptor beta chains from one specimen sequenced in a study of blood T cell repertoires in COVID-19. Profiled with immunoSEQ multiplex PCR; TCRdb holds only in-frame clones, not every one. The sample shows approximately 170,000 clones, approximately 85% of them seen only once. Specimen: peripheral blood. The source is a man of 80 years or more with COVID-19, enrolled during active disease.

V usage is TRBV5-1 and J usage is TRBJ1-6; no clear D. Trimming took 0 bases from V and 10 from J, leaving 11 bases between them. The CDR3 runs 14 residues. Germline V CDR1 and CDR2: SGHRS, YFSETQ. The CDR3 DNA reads TGCGCCAGCAGCTTGGAGATGGCGCGGTCACCCCTCCACTTT. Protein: CASSLEMARSPLHF.

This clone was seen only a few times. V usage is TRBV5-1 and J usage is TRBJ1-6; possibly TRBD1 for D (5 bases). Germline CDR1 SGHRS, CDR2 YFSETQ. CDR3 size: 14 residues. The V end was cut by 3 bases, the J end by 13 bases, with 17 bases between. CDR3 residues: CASSSGTPASPLHF. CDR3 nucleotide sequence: TGCGCCAGCAGCTCCGGGACTCCGGCATCGCCCCTCCACTTT.

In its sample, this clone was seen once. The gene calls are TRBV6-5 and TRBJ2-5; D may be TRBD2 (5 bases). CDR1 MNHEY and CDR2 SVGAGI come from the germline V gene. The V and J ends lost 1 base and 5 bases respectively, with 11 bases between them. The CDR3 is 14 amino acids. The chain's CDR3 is CASSYFTREETQYF. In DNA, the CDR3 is TGTGCCAGCAGTTACTTTACTAGAGAGGAGACCCAGTACTTC.

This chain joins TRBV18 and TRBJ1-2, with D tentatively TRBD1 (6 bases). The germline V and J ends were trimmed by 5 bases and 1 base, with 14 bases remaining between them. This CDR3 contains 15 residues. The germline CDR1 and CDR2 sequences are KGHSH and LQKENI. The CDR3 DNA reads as TGTGCCAGCTCATCCATGACAGGACTTAACTATGGCTACACCTTC. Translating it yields CASSSMTGLNYGYTF.

As DNA, the CDR3 is TGTGCCAGCAGCTCGACTAGCGGGGGGTTAGATACGCAGTATTTT. It translates to CASSSTSGGLDTQYF. The chain recombines TRBV7-9 with TRBJ2-3; 13 bases map to TRBD2. The CDR3 has 15 amino acids. Per germline, CDR1 SEHNR and CDR2 FQNEAQ (reference sequence). The V and J ends lost 4 bases and 5 bases, in that order; junction bases with no gene match: 3.

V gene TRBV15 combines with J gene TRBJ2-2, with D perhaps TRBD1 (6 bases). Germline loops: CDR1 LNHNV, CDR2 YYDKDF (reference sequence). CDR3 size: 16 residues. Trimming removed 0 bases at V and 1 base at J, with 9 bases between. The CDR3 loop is CATSRDRGQNTGELFF. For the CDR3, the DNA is TGTGCCACCAGCAGAGACAGGGGACAGAACACCGGGGAGCTGTTTTTT.

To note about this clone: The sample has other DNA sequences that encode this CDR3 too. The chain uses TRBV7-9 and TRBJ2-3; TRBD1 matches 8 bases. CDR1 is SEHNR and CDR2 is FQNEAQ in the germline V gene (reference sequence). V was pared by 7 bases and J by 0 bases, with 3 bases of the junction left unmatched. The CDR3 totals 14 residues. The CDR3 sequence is CASTGTGSTDTQYF. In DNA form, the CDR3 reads TGTGCCAGCACCGGGACAGGTAGCACAGATACGCAGTATTTT.

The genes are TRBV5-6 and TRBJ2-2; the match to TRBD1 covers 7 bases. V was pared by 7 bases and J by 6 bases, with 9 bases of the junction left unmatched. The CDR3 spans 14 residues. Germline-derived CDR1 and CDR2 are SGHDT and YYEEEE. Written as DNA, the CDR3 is TGTGCCAGCTTCGACAGGGAATCCGCCGGGGAGCTGTTTTTT. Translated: CASFDRESAGELFF.

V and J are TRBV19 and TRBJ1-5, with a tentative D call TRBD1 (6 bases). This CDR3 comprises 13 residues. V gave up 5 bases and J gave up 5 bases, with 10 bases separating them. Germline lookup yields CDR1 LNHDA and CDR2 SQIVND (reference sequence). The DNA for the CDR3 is TGTGCCAGTAGTGGGACACGGGATCAGCCCCAGCATTTT. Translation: CASSGTRDQPQHF.

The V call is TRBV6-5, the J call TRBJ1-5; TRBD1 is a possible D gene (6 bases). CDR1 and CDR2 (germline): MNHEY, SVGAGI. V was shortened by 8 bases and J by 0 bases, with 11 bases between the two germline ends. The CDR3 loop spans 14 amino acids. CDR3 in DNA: TGTGCCAGCGTAGCAGGGGTTAGCAATCAGCCCCAGCATTTT. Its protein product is CASVAGVSNQPQHF.

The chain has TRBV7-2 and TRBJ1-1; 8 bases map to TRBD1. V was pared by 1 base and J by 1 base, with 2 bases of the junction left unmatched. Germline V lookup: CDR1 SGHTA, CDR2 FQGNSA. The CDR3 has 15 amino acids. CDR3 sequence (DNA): TGTGCCAGCAGCTTAGAAGGGACAGGGAACACTGAAGCTTTCTTT. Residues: CASSLEGTGNTEAFF.

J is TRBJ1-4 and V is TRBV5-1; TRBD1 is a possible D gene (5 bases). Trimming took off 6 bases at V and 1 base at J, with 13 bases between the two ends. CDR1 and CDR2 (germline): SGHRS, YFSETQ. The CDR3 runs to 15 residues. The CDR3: CASTRTFGTNEKLFF. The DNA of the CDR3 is TGCGCCAGCACCAGGACATTCGGAACTAATGAAAAACTGTTTTTT.

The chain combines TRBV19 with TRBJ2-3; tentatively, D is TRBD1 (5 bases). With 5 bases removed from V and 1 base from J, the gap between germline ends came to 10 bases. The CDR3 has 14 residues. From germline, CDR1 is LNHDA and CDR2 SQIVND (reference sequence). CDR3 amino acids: CASSLPRGTDTQYF. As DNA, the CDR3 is TGTGCCAGTAGTCTACCCAGGGGCACAGATACGCAGTATTTT.

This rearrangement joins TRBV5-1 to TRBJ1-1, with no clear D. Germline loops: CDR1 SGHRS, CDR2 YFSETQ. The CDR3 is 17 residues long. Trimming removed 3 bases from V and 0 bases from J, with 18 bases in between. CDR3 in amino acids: CASSSGLLGSMNTEAFF. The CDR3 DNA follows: TGCGCCAGCAGCTCAGGACTTCTTGGGAGCATGAACACTGAAGCTTTCTTT.

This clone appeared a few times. CDR3 nucleotides: TGTGCCAGCAGCGGGAAGACAGGGAACAATCAGCCCCAGCATTTT. Translation: CASSGKTGNNQPQHF. The rearrangement links TRBV5-6 to TRBJ1-5, with TRBD1 matching 7 bases. The CDR3 length is 15 residues. Trimming took 4 bases from V and 3 from J; bases not matched to a gene: 7. The germline gives CDR1 SGHDT, CDR2 YYEEEE.

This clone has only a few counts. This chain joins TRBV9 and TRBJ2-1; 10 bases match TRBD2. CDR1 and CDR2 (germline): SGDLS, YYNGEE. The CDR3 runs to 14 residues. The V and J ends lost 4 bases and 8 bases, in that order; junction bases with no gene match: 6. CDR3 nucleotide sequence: TGTGCCAGCAGCAGCCGACTAGCGGGTCATGAGCAGTTCTTC. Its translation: CASSSRLAGHEQFF.

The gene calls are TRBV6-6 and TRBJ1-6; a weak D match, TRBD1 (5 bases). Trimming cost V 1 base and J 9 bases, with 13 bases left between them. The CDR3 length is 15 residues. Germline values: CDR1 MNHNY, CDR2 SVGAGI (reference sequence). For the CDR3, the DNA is TGTGCCAGCAGTTACTTGGGGGGAGCTGGTTCACCCCTCCACTTT. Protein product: CASSYLGGAGSPLHF.

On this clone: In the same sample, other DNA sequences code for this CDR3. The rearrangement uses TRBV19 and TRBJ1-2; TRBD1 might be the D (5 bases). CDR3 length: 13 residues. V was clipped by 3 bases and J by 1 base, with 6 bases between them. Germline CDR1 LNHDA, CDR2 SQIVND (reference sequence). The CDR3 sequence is CASSMGRNYGYTF. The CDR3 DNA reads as TGTGCCAGTAGTATGGGGCGTAACTATGGCTACACCTTC.

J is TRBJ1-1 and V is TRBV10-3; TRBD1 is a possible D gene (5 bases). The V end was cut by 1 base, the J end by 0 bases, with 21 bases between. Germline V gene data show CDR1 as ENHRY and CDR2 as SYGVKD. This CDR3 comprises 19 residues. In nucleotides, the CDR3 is TGTGCCATCAGTGAGTACGGGACTAACCTTGGGGCCATGAACACTGAAGCTTTCTTT. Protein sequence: CAISEYGTNLGAMNTEAFF.

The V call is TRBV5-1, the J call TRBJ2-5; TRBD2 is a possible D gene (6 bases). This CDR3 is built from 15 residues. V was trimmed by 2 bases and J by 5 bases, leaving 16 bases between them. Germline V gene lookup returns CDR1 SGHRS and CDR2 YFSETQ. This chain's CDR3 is CASSFSEGYGETQYF. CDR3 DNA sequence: TGCGCCAGCAGCTTCTCGGAGGGGTATGGGGAGACCCAGTACTTC. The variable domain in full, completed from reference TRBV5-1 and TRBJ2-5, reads KAGVTQTPRYLIKTRGQQVTLSCSPISGHRSVSWYQQTPGQGLQFLFEYFSETQRNKGNFPGRFSGRQFSNSRSEMNVSTLELGDSALYLCASSFSEGYGETQYFGPGTRLLVL.

This chain's CDR3 is CASSPIAGRSSEQYF. CDR3 bases: TGTGCCAGCAGTCCCATCGCGGGACGGTCAAGCGAGCAGTACTTC. This rearrangement joins TRBV28 to TRBJ2-7, with D possibly being TRBD2 (6 bases). Trimming removed 5 bases at V and 6 bases at J, with 20 bases between. CDR3 length equals 15 residues. Germline values: CDR1 MDHEN, CDR2 SYDVKM.

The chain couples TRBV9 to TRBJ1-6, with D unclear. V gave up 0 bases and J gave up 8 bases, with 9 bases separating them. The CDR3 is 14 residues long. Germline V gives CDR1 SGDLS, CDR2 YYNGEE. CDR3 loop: CASSVEGEYSPLHF. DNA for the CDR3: TGTGCCAGCAGCGTAGAGGGAGAGTATTCACCCCTCCACTTT.

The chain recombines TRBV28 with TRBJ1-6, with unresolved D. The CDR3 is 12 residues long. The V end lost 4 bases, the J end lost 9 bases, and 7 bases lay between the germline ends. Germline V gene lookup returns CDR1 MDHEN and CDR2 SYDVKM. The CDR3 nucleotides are TGTGCCAGCAGTTCGGGGATTTCACCCCTCCACTTT. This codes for CASSSGISPLHF.

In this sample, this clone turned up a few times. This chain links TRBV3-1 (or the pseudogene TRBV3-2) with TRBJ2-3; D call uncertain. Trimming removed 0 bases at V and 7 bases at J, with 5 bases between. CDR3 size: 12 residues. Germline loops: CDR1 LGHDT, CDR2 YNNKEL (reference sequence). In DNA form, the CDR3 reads TGTGCCAGCAGCCAAGAGTCTCATACGCAGTATTTT. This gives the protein CASSQESHTQYF.

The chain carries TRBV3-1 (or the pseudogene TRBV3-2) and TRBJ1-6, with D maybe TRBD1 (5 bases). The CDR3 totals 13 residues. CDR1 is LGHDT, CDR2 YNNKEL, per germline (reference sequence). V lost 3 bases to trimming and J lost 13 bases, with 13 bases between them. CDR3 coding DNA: TGTGCCAGCAGCCACCCGCAGGGTGGGCCCCTCCACTTT. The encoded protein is CASSHPQGGPLHF.